Listed below are T cell receptor beta chains from one sample, sequenced in a study of blood T cell repertoires in COVID-19. Measured with immunoSEQ multiplex PCR; TCRdb has only the in-frame clones, and not every one. This sample has roughly 170,000 clones, with around 78% found just once. The sample comprised PBMCs or T cells enriched from blood (not recorded which). These receptors originate from a woman between 50 and 59 years old who had recovered from COVID-19. Each CDR3 is given with its conserved first and last residue. The D gene is left open where the match is weak. Expanded clones are given a class, and other clones once, few, many or no size at all.

v_gene	abundance	d_gene	j_gene	CDR3nt	CDR3aa
TRBV19	-	TRBD1	TRBJ2-3	TGTGCCTGCCGGGGGACAGGGAGCACAGATACGCAGTATTTT	CACRGTGSTDTQYF
TRBV7-2	-	-	TRBJ1-1	TGTGCCGCGGGGGGGTTGAACACTGAAGCTTTCTTT	CAAGGLNTEAFF
TRBV2	once	-	TRBJ1-6	TGTGCCAGCAGTGAGAGGGGGAATTCACCCCTCCACTTT	CASSERGNSPLHF
TRBV7-3	many	-	TRBJ1-6	TGTGCCAGCAGCTCAGACGGGAATTCACCCCTCCACTTT	CASSSDGNSPLHF
TRBV9	-	TRBD1	TRBJ2-5	TGTGCCAGCAGCGTAGGGGGACAGCAAGAGACCCAGTACTTC	CASSVGGQQETQYF
TRBV4-1	-	TRBD1	TRBJ2-4	TGCGCCAGCAGTAGGGGGCTAGGGGATGCCAAAAACATTCAGTACTTC	CASSRGLGDAKNIQYF
TRBV5-1	-	TRBD1	TRBJ1-3	TGCGCCAGCAGGATGACAGGGACTGGAAACACCATATATTTT	CASRMTGTGNTIYF
TRBV27	-	TRBD1	TRBJ1-2	TGTGCCAGCAGTCTCGGGACAGAAGGGGGAGGCTACACCTTC	CASSLGTEGGGYTF
TRBV11-3	-	TRBD1	TRBJ1-2	TGTGCCAGCAGCCCGGGACAGGGTGAAGGCTACACCTTC	CASSPGQGEGYTF
TRBV27	-	TRBD1	TRBJ1-2	TGTGCCAGCAGTTTTTCAGGACAGGGTAACTATGGCTACACCTTC	CASSFSGQGNYGYTF
TRBV19	once	-	TRBJ1-5	TGTGCCAGTAGTATCCAGAGGTTGAGCAGCAATCAGCCCCAGCATTTT	CASSIQRLSSNQPQHF
TRBV19	-	-	TRBJ1-2	TGTGCCAGTAGTCTATTGGCACAGCACTATGGCTACACCTTC	CASSLLAQHYGYTF
TRBV29-1	-	TRBD1	TRBJ2-2	TGCAGCGTTGTGGACAGGGACACCGGGGAGCTGTTTTTT	CSVVDRDTGELFF
TRBV5-6	-	TRBD1	TRBJ1-5	TGTGCCAGCACCGTCGGACAGGGCGGGCAGCCCCAGCATTTT	CASTVGQGGQPQHF
TRBV28	few	TRBD2	TRBJ2-5	TGTGCCAGCAGCCCAACTCCGGGACTAGCCGCATGGATAGAGACCCAGTACTTC	CASSPTPGLAAWIETQYF
TRBV9	-	TRBD2	TRBJ2-5	TGTGCCAGCAGCTGGCAGACTAGCCAGCAAGAGACCCAGTACTTC	CASSWQTSQQETQYF
TRBV11-2	-	TRBD1	TRBJ1-1	TGTGCCAGCAGCTTTGGCAGGGGGCTGAAAGGCACTGAAGCTTTCTTT	CASSFGRGLKGTEAFF
TRBV6-2/TRBV6-3	few	-	TRBJ1-2	TGTGCCAGCAGTTACTCGGGGGGGCGCGGCTATGGCTACACCTTC	CASSYSGGRGYGYTF
TRBV6-5	once	-	TRBJ2-1	TGTGCCAGCAGTTACTCTGGGGGCACCTACAATGAGCAGTTCTTC	CASSYSGGTYNEQFF
TRBV25-1	once	-	TRBJ1-2	TGTGCCAGCAGTGAAGGCAGCTATGGCTACACCTTC	CASSEGSYGYTF
TRBV9	-	-	TRBJ1-5	TGTGCCAGCAGCGTAATGGGGCAGGGTCAGCCCCAGCATTTT	CASSVMGQGQPQHF
TRBV6-4	-	TRBD1	TRBJ2-1	TGTGCCAGCAGTCGGGAAACACAGGGGGGAGAGCAGTTCTTC	CASSRETQGGEQFF
TRBV24-1	-	-	TRBJ1-2	TGTGCCACCAGTGCCTCGGGACACCGTGTTGGCTACACCTTC	CATSASGHRVGYTF
TRBV11-2	-	TRBD2	TRBJ2-3	TGTGCCAGCAGCTTAGGTGGCGGGGGTAGCACAGATACGCAGTATTTT	CASSLGGGGSTDTQYF
TRBV19	-	-	TRBJ1-3	TGTGCCAGTAGCTTACAGGATTTCGGAAACACCATATATTTT	CASSLQDFGNTIYF
TRBV5-1	-	TRBD1	TRBJ1-6	TGCGCCAGCAGCCCTCCGGACAGGGGAAATTCACCCCTCCACTTT	CASSPPDRGNSPLHF
TRBV6-5	-	-	TRBJ2-1	TGTGCCAGCGGGAACGCAGAGGGCAATGAGCAGTTCTTC	CASGNAEGNEQFF
TRBV7-2	-	TRBD2	TRBJ2-6	TGTGCCAGCAGCTTGGGAGGAGGGAGGGCTGGGGCCAACGTCCTGACTTTC	CASSLGGGRAGANVLTF
TRBV5-1	many	-	TRBJ1-3	TGCGCCAGTAAGCCAACTAGGGTGTCTGGAAACACCATATATTTT	CASKPTRVSGNTIYF
TRBV27	-	-	TRBJ1-3	TGTGCCAGCAGTTTCGCAGGCTCTGGAAACACCATATATTTT	CASSFAGSGNTIYF
TRBV6-5	-	TRBD1	TRBJ1-1	TGTGCCAGCAGTCCACGACAGGGGTCCGGCACTGAAGCTTTCTTT	CASSPRQGSGTEAFF
TRBV5-1	-	TRBD1	TRBJ1-1	TGCGCCAGCAGCTCCGACAGGGGTACTGAAGCTTTCTTT	CASSSDRGTEAFF
TRBV7-9	few	TRBD1	TRBJ1-2	TGTGCCAGCAGCTCTTCGCCCGGGACAGTTTATGGCTACACCTTC	CASSSSPGTVYGYTF
TRBV3-1/TRBV3-2	few	-	TRBJ1-5	TGTGCCAGCAGCCAAGCAGGGGGCAATCAGCCCCAGCATTTT	CASSQAGGNQPQHF
TRBV15	once	-	TRBJ2-5	TGTGCCACCAGCGACCCTGGGGCCCAAGAGACCCAGTACTTC	CATSDPGAQETQYF
TRBV10-3	-	-	TRBJ1-2	TGTGCCATCGGCACCGACTATGGCTACACCTTC	CAIGTDYGYTF
TRBV19	-	-	TRBJ1-3	TGTGCCAGTAGTATTCTCGCGGGGTTATCTGGAAACACCATATATTTT	CASSILAGLSGNTIYF
TRBV7-9	-	-	TRBJ1-5	TGTGCCAGCAGCTCGGACAGTCCCCGCAATCAGCCCCAGCATTTT	CASSSDSPRNQPQHF
TRBV10-3	-	TRBD1	TRBJ1-5	TGTGCCATCAGTGGTGGGACAGCCACCAATCAGCCCCAGCATTTT	CAISGGTATNQPQHF
TRBV5-4	-	-	TRBJ1-1	TGTGCCAGCAGCTGGGGGGGGGCTATGGGCACTGAAGCTTTCTTT	CASSWGGAMGTEAFF
TRBV7-2	-	TRBD1	TRBJ2-1	TGTGCCAGCAGCTTAGGACAGGGGGCGACGACAATGAGGGAGTTCTTC	CASSLGQGATTMREFF
TRBV4-1	-	TRBD1	TRBJ1-3	TGCGCCAGCAGCCCAACAGGGGTTGATGGAAACACCATATATTTT	CASSPTGVDGNTIYF
TRBV11-2	-	-	TRBJ1-2	TGTGCCAGCAGCTTCACCCCAACCGGGGAAGGCTATGGCTACACCTTC	CASSFTPTGEGYGYTF